Presented here are 20 T cell receptor beta chains from one specimen sequenced in a study of T cell responses to AZD1222 COVID-19 vaccine. Profiled with immunoSEQ multiplex PCR; TCRdb holds only in-frame clones, not every one. The sample has approximately 56,000 clones, approximately 83% seen once. The sample consisted of peripheral blood, taken on day 0 of AZD1222 vaccination. These receptors originate from an adult in good health.

The chain joins TRBV7-9 to TRBJ1-2; D unclear. The CDR3 consists of 14 residues. Trimming shortened V by 8 bases and J by 7 bases, and 20 bases separated the two germline ends. Germline V CDR1 and CDR2: SEHNR, FQNEAQ (reference sequence). Written as DNA, the CDR3 is TGTGCCAGCGTTCCGGATGTAAAATCGGTTGGCTACACCTTC. This codes for CASVPDVKSVGYTF.

This clone was seen once. The rearrangement uses TRBV11-2 and TRBJ1-5; D gene unclear. The CDR3 runs 14 residues. Trimming stripped 1 base from V and 10 bases from J, with 14 bases between. Germline CDR1 and CDR2: SGHAT and FQNNGV. Written as DNA, the CDR3 is TGTGCCAGCAGCTTAGGGGCGGGGTGGGATCCCCAGCATTTT. It encodes CASSLGAGWDPQHF.

The chain has TRBV27 and TRBJ2-4; the D gene is possibly TRBD2 (5 bases). Germline assignment: CDR1 MNHEY and CDR2 SMNVEV (reference sequence). Trimming took off 6 bases at V and 7 bases at J, with 13 bases between the two ends. This CDR3 is built from 13 residues. The CDR3 sequence: CASRASTSNIQYF. The DNA for the CDR3 is TGTGCCAGCAGAGCTAGCACATCGAACATTCAGTACTTC.

V is TRBV28 and J is TRBJ1-2; the D is unclear. V dropped 7 bases and J dropped 4 bases, with 13 bases sitting between them. The CDR3 contains 13 residues. Germline V gives CDR1 MDHEN, CDR2 SYDVKM. The CDR3 nucleotides read TGTGCCAGCATGAGGCAGAACTTCTATGGCTACACCTTC. This sequence encodes CASMRQNFYGYTF.

The chain is built from TRBV7-8 and TRBJ2-1; D is unclear. Trimming removed 7 bases from V and 2 bases from J, with 12 bases in between. This CDR3 has 14 residues. Germline CDR1 is SGHVS and CDR2 is FQNEAQ. The CDR3 DNA follows: TGTGCCAGCACCCTGGACCTAACCTACAATGAGCAGTTCTTC. It encodes CASTLDLTYNEQFF. Full variable domain (outside the CDR3, taken from reference TRBV7-8 and TRBJ2-1): GAGVSQSPRYKVAKRGQDVALRCDPISGHVSLFWYQQALGQGPEFLTYFQNEAQLDKSGLPSDRFFAERPEGSVSTLKIQRTQQEDSAVYLCASTLDLTYNEQFFGPGTRLTVL.

The V and J genes are TRBV7-2 and TRBJ1-6; D gene unclear. The germline CDR1 and CDR2 sequences are SGHTA and FQGNSA. Trimming removed 2 bases from V and 7 bases from J, with 12 bases in between. The CDR3 length is 15 residues. The CDR3 DNA reads as TGTGCCAGCAGCTTAATTCTGTTTTTAAATTCACCCCTCCACTTT. Translation: CASSLILFLNSPLHF.

The chain carries TRBV6-5 and TRBJ2-1; a possible D gene is TRBD2 (6 bases). V was pared by 8 bases and J by 6 bases, with 20 bases between. Germline values: CDR1 MNHEY, CDR2 SVGAGI. The CDR3 runs 15 residues. The CDR3 is CASYLAIPRGNEQFF. CDR3 coding DNA: TGTGCCAGCTATCTAGCCATCCCGCGGGGCAATGAGCAGTTCTTC.

The chain recombines TRBV27 with TRBJ1-5; no definite D call. In germline, CDR1 is MNHEY, CDR2 SMNVEV (reference sequence). The ends were cut back, 10 bases at V and 0 bases at J, with 13 bases in the middle. The CDR3 runs 14 residues. CDR3: CAIQPDDSNQPQHF. CDR3 sequence (DNA): TGTGCCATCCAGCCGGATGATAGCAATCAGCCCCAGCATTTT.

This rearrangement joins TRBV10-1 to TRBJ2-4; D is undetermined. The CDR3 contains 16 residues. In germline, CDR1 is WNHNN, CDR2 SYGVQD (reference sequence). The V end lost 0 bases, the J end lost 2 bases, and 11 bases lay between the germline ends. CDR3 nucleotides: TGCGCCAGCAGTGAGTCGATGGTGCCACCCAAAAACATTCAGTACTTC. It codes for CASSESMVPPKNIQYF.

The chain employs TRBV10-2 and TRBJ1-5; 10 bases align to TRBD1. J was trimmed by 3 bases and V by 2 bases; bases with no gene match: 7. The CDR3 has 17 amino acids. In germline, CDR1 is WSHSY, CDR2 SAAADI. As DNA, the CDR3 is TGCGCCAGCAGTGAGGGGACAGGGGTTCGTGCCAATCAGCCCCAGCATTTT. Translated: CASSEGTGVRANQPQHF.

About this clone itself: A read error may produce the germline difference seen at one junction end. The rearrangement uses TRBV9 and TRBJ2-7; the match to TRBD2 covers 8 bases. This CDR3 has 13 residues. Germline-derived CDR1 and CDR2 are SGDLS and YYNGEE. DNA of the CDR3: TGTGCCAGCAGTGTAGCGGGGTCTAACGAGCAGTACTTC. Amino acid sequence: CASSVAGSNEQYF.

The V gene is TRBV15, the J gene TRBJ1-4; D unresolved. Germline CDR1 LNHNV, CDR2 YYDKDF (reference sequence). The CDR3 has 13 residues. V lost 0 bases and J 12 bases, leaving 11 bases between the germline ends. CDR3 in DNA: TGTGCCACCAGCAGAGATTATAGGAATCAACTGTTTTTT. Its protein product is CATSRDYRNQLFF.

The chain joins TRBV15 to TRBJ2-3; perhaps TRBD1 as D (5 bases). V was pared by 1 base and J by 1 base, with 12 bases between. The CDR3 length is 16 residues. Germline lookup yields CDR1 LNHNV and CDR2 YYDKDF (reference sequence). CDR3 nucleotides: TGTGCCACCAGCAGAGCAAGGGCCAGGGGCACAGATACGCAGTATTTT. Protein: CATSRARARGTDTQYF.

The rearrangement joins TRBV18 to TRBJ1-2; D is unclear. The germline V gene encodes CDR1 KGHSH and CDR2 LQKENI. Between the trimmed V and J ends, which lost 2 bases and 2 bases, there was a span of 24 bases. The CDR3 runs to 19 residues. The CDR3 region has the DNA TGTGCCAGCTCACCAGGGTTGGAAGGACGCCATTGGTTGAACTATGGCTACACCTTC. This codes for CASSPGLEGRHWLNYGYTF.

The V and J genes are TRBV25-1 and TRBJ2-2; tentative D call: TRBD2 (5 bases). Trimming left V 2 bases short and J 0 bases short, with 10 bases between. Germline values: CDR1 MGHDK, CDR2 SYGVNS. This CDR3 comprises 16 residues. Here the CDR3 DNA reads TGTGCCAGCAGTGAAAGCGGTTTGACGAACACCGGGGAGCTGTTTTTT. Its protein is CASSESGLTNTGELFF.

The rearrangement uses TRBV16 and TRBJ2-7, with D tentatively TRBD1 (6 bases). The length of the CDR3 is 16 residues. Trimming stripped 5 bases from V and 3 bases from J, with 20 bases between. Germline values: CDR1 KGHSY, CDR2 FQNENV. CDR3 loop: CASSTFRDTTIYEQYF. Written as DNA, the CDR3 is TGTGCCAGCAGCACCTTCCGGGACACGACTATCTACGAGCAGTACTTC.

The J gene is TRBJ1-2, the V gene TRBV7-2, with 7 bases aligning to TRBD1. V lost 7 bases, J lost 1 base, and 3 bases stayed unmatched. Germline CDR1 and CDR2: SGHTA and FQGNSA. The CDR3 spans 13 residues. As DNA, the CDR3 is TGTGCCAGCACTGCAGGGGGTAACTATGGCTACACCTTC. This gives the protein CASTAGGNYGYTF.

This clone was picked up a small number of times. The chain employs TRBV19 and TRBJ2-7, with TRBD1 matching 7 bases. The CDR3 is made up of 14 amino acids. Trimming at V came to 5 bases and at J to 5 bases, leaving 9 bases not matched to a gene. Germline CDR1 reads LNHDA; CDR2 reads SQIVND (reference sequence). CDR3 in DNA: TGTGCCAGTAGTGCCAGACAGGGTACCCACGAGCAGTACTTC. Residues: CASSARQGTHEQYF.

The genes are TRBV3-1 (or the pseudogene TRBV3-2) and TRBJ2-1; TRBD1 matches at 11 bases. V lost 4 bases to trimming and J lost 7 bases; unmatched junction nucleotides: 3. Per the germline V gene, CDR1 is LGHDT and CDR2 is YNNKEL (reference sequence). This CDR3 is built from 14 residues. The CDR3 nucleotides read TGTGCCAGCAGCCCCGGGACAGGGGGGAATGAGCAGTTCTTC. Encoded protein: CASSPGTGGNEQFF.

The V call is TRBV20-1, the J call TRBJ2-7; 10 bases line up with TRBD1. CDR1 and CDR2 (germline): DFQATT, SNEGSKA (reference sequence). Trimming cost V 3 bases and J 0 bases; bases outside gene matches: 5. The CDR3 has 15 residues. Written as DNA, the CDR3 is TGCAGTGCTAGTACCGGGACAGGGGACTCCTACGAGCAGTACTTC. Protein product: CSASTGTGDSYEQYF.